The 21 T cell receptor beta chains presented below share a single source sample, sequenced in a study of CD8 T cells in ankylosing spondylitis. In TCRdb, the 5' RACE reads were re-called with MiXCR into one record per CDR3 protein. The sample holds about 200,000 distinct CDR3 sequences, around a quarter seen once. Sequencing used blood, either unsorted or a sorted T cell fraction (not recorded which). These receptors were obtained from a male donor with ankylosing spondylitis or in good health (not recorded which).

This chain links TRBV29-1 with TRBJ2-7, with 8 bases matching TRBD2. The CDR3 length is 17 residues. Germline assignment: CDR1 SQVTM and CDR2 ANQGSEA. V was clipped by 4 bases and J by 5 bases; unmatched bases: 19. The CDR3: CSVGADRGPGGLNEQYF. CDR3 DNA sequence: TGCAGCGTTGGAGCTGATCGTGGTCCGGGAGGGCTCAACGAGCAGTACTTC.

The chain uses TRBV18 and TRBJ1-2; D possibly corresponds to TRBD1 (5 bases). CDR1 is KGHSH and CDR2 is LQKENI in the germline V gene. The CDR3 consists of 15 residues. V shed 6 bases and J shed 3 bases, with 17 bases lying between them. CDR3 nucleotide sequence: TGTGCCAGCTCCCCGCAGGGAGCGGGGCACTATGGCTACACCTTC. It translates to CASSPQGAGHYGYTF.

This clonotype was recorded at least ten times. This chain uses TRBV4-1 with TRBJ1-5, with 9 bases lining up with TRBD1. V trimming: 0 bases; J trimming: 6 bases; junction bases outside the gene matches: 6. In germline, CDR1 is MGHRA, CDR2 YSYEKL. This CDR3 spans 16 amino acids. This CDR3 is CASSQEGQGGGQPQHF. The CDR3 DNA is TGCGCCAGCAGCCAAGAGGGACAGGGCGGAGGTCAGCCCCAGCATTTT.

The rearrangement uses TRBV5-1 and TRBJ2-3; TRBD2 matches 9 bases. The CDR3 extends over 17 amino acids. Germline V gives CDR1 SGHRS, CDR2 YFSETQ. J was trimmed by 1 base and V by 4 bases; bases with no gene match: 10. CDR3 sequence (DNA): TGCGCCAGCAGCCAGCGACATAGCGGGAGTGGCACAGATACGCAGTATTTT. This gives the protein CASSQRHSGSGTDTQYF.

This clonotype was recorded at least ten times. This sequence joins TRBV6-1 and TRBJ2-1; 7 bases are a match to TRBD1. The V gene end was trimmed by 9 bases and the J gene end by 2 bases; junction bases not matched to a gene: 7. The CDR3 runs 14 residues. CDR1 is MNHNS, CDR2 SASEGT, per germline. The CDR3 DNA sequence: TGTGCCAGTCGCTACGGGACAGCCTACAATGAGCAGTTCTTC. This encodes CASRYGTAYNEQFF.

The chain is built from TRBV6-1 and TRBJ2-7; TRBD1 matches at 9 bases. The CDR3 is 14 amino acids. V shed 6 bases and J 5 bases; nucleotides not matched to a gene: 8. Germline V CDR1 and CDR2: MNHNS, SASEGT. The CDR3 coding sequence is TGTGCCAGCAGCCGGGACAGGGTAGTCAACGAGCAGTACTTC. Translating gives CASSRDRVVNEQYF.

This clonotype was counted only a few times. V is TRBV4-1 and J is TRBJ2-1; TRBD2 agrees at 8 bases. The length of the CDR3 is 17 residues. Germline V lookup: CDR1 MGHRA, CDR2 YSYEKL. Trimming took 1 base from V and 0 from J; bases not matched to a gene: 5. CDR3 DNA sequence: TGCGCCAGCAGCCAAGGCCCGGGAGGGAGCTCCTACAATGAGCAGTTCTTC. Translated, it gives CASSQGPGGSSYNEQFF.

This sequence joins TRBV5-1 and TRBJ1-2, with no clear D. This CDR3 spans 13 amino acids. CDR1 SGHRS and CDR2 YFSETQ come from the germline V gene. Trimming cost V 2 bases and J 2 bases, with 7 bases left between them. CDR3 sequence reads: CASSFGGNYGYTF. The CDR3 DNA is TGCGCCAGCAGCTTCGGCGGCAACTATGGCTACACCTTC.

CDR3 in DNA: TGCAGTGCTAGCCCCGGGGGGCAAGCTAACTATGGCTACACCTTC. Its protein product is CSASPGGQANYGYTF. The V gene is TRBV20-1, the J gene TRBJ1-2; TRBD1 is a possible D gene (6 bases). This CDR3 comprises 15 residues. V lost 3 bases and J lost 0, with 14 bases in between. Germline V gives CDR1 DFQATT, CDR2 SNEGSKA (reference sequence).

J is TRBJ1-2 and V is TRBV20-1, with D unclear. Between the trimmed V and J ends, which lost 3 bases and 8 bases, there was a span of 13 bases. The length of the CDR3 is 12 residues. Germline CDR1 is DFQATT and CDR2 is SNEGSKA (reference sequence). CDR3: CSASSGSWGYTF. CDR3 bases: TGCAGTGCTAGCTCAGGAAGTTGGGGCTACACCTTC.

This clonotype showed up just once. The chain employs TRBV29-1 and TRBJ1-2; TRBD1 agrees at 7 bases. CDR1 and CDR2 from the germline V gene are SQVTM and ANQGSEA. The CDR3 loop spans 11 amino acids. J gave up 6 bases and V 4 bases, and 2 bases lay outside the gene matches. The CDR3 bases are TGCAGCGTTGGCAGGGGGAATGGCTACACCTTC. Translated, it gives CSVGRGNGYTF.

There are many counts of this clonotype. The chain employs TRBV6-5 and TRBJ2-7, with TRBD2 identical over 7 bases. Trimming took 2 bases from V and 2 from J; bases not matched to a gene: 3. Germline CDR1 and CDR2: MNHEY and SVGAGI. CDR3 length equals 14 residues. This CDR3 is CASSYGTKTYEQYF. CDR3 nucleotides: TGTGCCAGCAGTTACGGGACTAAAACCTACGAGCAGTACTTC.

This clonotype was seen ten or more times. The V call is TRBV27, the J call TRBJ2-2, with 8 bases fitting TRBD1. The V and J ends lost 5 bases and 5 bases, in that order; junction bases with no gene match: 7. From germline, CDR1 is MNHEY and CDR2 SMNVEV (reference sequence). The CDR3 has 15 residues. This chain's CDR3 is CASSPGTGRTGELFF. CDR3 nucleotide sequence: TGTGCCAGCAGTCCCGGGACAGGCAGAACCGGGGAGCTGTTTTTT.

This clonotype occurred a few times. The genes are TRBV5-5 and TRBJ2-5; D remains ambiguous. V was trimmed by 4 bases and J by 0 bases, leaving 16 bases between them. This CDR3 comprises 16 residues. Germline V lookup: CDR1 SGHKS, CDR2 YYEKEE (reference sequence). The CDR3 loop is CASSPGAGFHQETQYF. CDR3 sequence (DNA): TGTGCCAGCAGCCCCGGCGCCGGGTTCCACCAAGAGACCCAGTACTTC.

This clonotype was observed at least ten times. Written as DNA, the CDR3 is TGTGCCAGCAGTCAGCTTCGAACCCAGTACTTC. Protein: CASSQLRTQYF. The V and J genes are TRBV14 and TRBJ2-5, with D hard to call. The CDR3 totals 11 residues. Germline CDR1 SGHDN, CDR2 FVKESK. V was trimmed by 6 bases and J by 8 bases, leaving 10 bases between them.

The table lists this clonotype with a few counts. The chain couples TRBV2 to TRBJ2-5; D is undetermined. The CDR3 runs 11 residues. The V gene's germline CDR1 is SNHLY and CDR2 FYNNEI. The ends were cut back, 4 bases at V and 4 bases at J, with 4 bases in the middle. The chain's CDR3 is CASSVSETQYF. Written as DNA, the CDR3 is TGTGCCAGCAGTGTTTCAGAGACCCAGTACTTC.

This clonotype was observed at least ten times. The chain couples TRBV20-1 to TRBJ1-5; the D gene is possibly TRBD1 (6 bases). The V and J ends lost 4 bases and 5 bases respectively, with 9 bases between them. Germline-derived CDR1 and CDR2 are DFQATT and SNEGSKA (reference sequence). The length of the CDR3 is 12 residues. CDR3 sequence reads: CSATSGDQPQHF. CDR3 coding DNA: TGCAGTGCTACTTCAGGGGATCAGCCCCAGCATTTT.

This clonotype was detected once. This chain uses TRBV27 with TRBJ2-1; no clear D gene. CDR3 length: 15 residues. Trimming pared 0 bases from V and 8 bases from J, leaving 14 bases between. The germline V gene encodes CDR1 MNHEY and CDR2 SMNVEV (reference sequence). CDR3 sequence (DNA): TGTGCCAGCAGTTTATCGAGTCCCGAGTTCGATGAGCAGTTCTTC. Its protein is CASSLSSPEFDEQFF.

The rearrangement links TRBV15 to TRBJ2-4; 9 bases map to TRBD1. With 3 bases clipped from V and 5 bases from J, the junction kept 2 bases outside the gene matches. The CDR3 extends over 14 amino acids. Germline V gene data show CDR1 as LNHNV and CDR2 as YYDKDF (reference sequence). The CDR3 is CATSRGQGENIQYF. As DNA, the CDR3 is TGTGCCACCAGCAGGGGACAGGGAGAAAACATTCAGTACTTC.

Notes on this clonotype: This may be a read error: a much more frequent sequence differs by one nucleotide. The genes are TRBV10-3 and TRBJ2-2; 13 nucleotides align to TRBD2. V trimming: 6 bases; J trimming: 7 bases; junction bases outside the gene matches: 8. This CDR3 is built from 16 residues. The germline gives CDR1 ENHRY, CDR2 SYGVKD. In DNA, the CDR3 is TGTGCCATCAGAGGGACTAGCGGGAATGGCTTCGGGGAGCTGTTTTTT. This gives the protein CAIRGTSGNGFGELFF.

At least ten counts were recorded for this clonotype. This chain's CDR3 is CASSLEPRVAGGHYNEQFF. CDR3 nucleotide sequence: TGTGCCAGCAGCTTAGAGCCTAGGGTAGCGGGAGGGCACTACAATGAGCAGTTCTTC. The genes are TRBV11-2 and TRBJ2-1; TRBD2 matches at 11 bases. After removal of 0 bases from V and 3 bases from J, the junction contained 10 bases not matched to a gene. Per germline, CDR1 SGHAT and CDR2 FQNNGV. The CDR3 length is 19 residues.